These 20 T cell receptor beta chains came from one sample sequenced in a study of graft-versus-host responses after intestinal transplantation. Their specific antigens are unknown. Assay: immunoSEQ multiplex PCR; the TCRdb copy retains only in-frame clones and omits some. The data show approximately 33,000 clones, with roughly 80% seen just once and roughly a fifth held by the top ten. Specimen: unstimulated CD8+ T cells sorted from spleen or lymph node cells, collected before intestinal transplant. The receptors were sampled from a human donor who received an intestinal transplant.

This sequence joins TRBV27 and TRBJ2-3; 12 bases are shared with TRBD2. CDR1 MNHEY and CDR2 SMNVEV come from the germline V gene (reference sequence). The CDR3 contains 14 residues. Trimming took 8 bases from V and 4 from J; bases not matched to a gene: 4. CDR3 region: CASCLAGGADTQYF. The CDR3, as DNA: TGTGCCAGCTGTCTAGCGGGGGGGGCAGATACGCAGTATTTT.

This clone appeared a single time. V and J are TRBV7-9 and TRBJ1-1, with D perhaps matching TRBD1 (5 bases). The germline V and J ends were trimmed by 2 bases and 1 base, with 8 bases remaining between them. The germline V gene encodes CDR1 SEHNR and CDR2 FQNEAQ (reference sequence). The CDR3 totals 14 residues. CDR3 in DNA: TGTGCCAGCAGCTTAACAGGATCGAACACTGAAGCTTTCTTT. Amino acid sequence: CASSLTGSNTEAFF. Complete variable domain (other parts from reference TRBV7-9 and TRBJ1-1): DTGVSQNPRHKITKRGQNVTFRCDPISEHNRLYWYRQTLGQGPEFLTYFQNEAQLEKSRLLSDRFSAERPKGSFSTLEIQRTEQGDSAMYLCASSLTGSNTEAFFGQGTRLTVV.

This chain connects TRBV7-8 to TRBJ2-7, with a possible D match to TRBD2 (6 bases). V lost 2 bases and J lost 9, with 23 bases in between. Germline-derived CDR1 and CDR2 are SGHVS and FQNEAQ. CDR3 length: 16 residues. This chain's CDR3 is CASSLLFPGAKLLQYF. For the CDR3, the DNA is TGTGCCAGCAGCTTACTTTTCCCGGGAGCGAAACTTTTGCAGTACTTC.

The chain recombines TRBV5-4 with TRBJ2-5; 16 bases are a match to TRBD2. V lost 1 base, J lost 5 bases, and 8 bases stayed unmatched. This CDR3 has 18 amino acids. Germline V lookup: CDR1 SGHNT, CDR2 YYREEE (reference sequence). CDR3 loop: CASSLKGLAGGPLETQYF. Here the CDR3 DNA reads TGTGCCAGCAGCTTGAAGGGACTAGCGGGGGGGCCTCTGGAGACCCAGTACTTC.

The chain recombines TRBV30 with TRBJ2-1, with no clear D. The CDR3 consists of 12 residues. The germline V gene has CDR1 GTSNPN and CDR2 SVGIG (reference sequence). V lost 3 bases and J lost 3, with 6 bases in between. The CDR3 DNA is TGTGCCTGGAGCGGAGACTACAATGAGCAGTTCTTC. It yields the protein CAWSGDYNEQFF.

This clone showed up just a few times. J is TRBJ2-5 and V is TRBV7-3; D is perhaps TRBD1 (6 bases). The V gene's germline CDR1 is SGHTA and CDR2 FQGTGA. V gave up 0 bases and J gave up 4 bases, with 15 bases separating them. The length of the CDR3 is 16 residues. The CDR3 nucleotides read TGTGCCAGCAGCTTAACAGGGAATTTAGGGGGAGAGACCCAGTACTTC. Residues: CASSLTGNLGGETQYF.

This clone appeared once. The CDR3 loop reads CSVDLGEENNTGELFF. In DNA, the CDR3 is TGCAGCGTTGACTTAGGGGAAGAAAATAACACCGGGGAGCTGTTTTTT. V is TRBV29-1 and J is TRBJ2-2, with D tentatively TRBD1 (5 bases). The V gene lost 3 bases and the J gene lost 2 bases, with 16 bases spanning the gap. CDR3 length: 16 residues. CDR1 SQVTM and CDR2 ANQGSEA come from the germline V gene.

This clone was observed once. The gene calls are TRBV2 and TRBJ1-2; possible D gene TRBD1, 5 bases. CDR1 and CDR2 (germline): SNHLY, FYNNEI. The CDR3 has 13 residues. V lost 7 bases and J 4 bases, leaving 13 bases between the germline ends. The CDR3 loop reads CASTRGGGYGYTF. DNA of the CDR3: TGTGCCAGCACCCGGGGGGGAGGCTATGGCTACACCTTC.

The CDR3 sequence: CASSSVREDTQYF. CDR3 DNA: TGTGCCAGCAGCTCCGTCAGGGAAGATACGCAGTATTTT. This chain links TRBV7-6 with TRBJ2-3, with D perhaps TRBD1 (5 bases). V shed 4 bases and J shed 5 bases, with 10 bases lying between them. This CDR3 is built from 13 residues. Germline V gene sequence: CDR1 SGHVS, CDR2 FNYEAQ.

The chain is built from TRBV15 and TRBJ1-1, with D uncertain. This CDR3 spans 15 amino acids. In germline, CDR1 is LNHNV, CDR2 YYDKDF (reference sequence). V dropped 0 bases and J dropped 7 bases, with 15 bases sitting between them. The CDR3 is CATSRDHREAHEAFF. The CDR3, as DNA: TGTGCCACCAGCAGAGATCATCGGGAAGCACATGAAGCTTTCTTT.

The chain has TRBV2 and TRBJ1-4; 8 bases fit TRBD1. With V trimmed by 3 bases and J by 6 bases, 6 bases remained unmatched. The V gene's germline CDR1 is SNHLY and CDR2 FYNNEI. This CDR3 region has 15 residues. The CDR3 sequence is CASSEDREGDEKLFF. In DNA, the CDR3 is TGTGCCAGCAGTGAGGACAGGGAGGGGGATGAAAAACTGTTTTTT. The full variable domain, its missing parts supplied by reference TRBV2 and TRBJ1-4, is EPEVTQTPSHQVTQMGQEVILRCVPISNHLYFYWYRQILGQKVEFLVSFYNNEISEKSEIFDDQFSVERPDGSNFTLKIRSTKLEDSAMYFCASSEDREGDEKLFFGSGTQLSVL.

The chain couples TRBV7-9 to TRBJ2-3, with TRBD2 identical over 8 bases. The CDR3 length is 16 residues. The V gene's germline CDR1 is SEHNR and CDR2 FQNEAQ (reference sequence). Trimming at V came to 0 bases and at J to 1 base, leaving 3 bases not matched to a gene. In DNA, the CDR3 is TGTGCCAGCAGCTTAGCGTTAGCGGGACGCACAGATACGCAGTATTTT. Protein: CASSLALAGRTDTQYF.

J is TRBJ1-5 and V is TRBV7-6; D possibly corresponds to TRBD1 (5 bases). CDR3 size: 15 residues. The V gene lost 5 bases and the J gene lost 2 bases, with 13 bases spanning the gap. CDR1 is SGHVS and CDR2 is FNYEAQ in the germline V gene. CDR3 coding DNA: TGTGCCAGCAGCCCCGGGGGGATCGGCAATCAGCCCCAGCATTTT. Translated, it gives CASSPGGIGNQPQHF.

The chain has TRBV7-6 and TRBJ2-3; 7 bases are a match to TRBD1. Looked up from germline, CDR1 is SGHVS and CDR2 is FNYEAQ. Germline trimming cut 4 bases from V and 3 bases from J; bases unmatched to any gene: 7. The CDR3 totals 15 residues. The CDR3 here is CASSSTGKRTDTQYF. In nucleotides, the CDR3 is TGTGCCAGCAGCTCGACAGGGAAGAGAACAGATACGCAGTATTTT.

The chain employs TRBV5-1 and TRBJ2-1; 9 bases align to TRBD1. The CDR3 is 15 amino acids. Looked up from germline, CDR1 is SGHRS and CDR2 is YFSETQ. V lost 6 bases, J lost 2 bases, and 6 bases stayed unmatched. The CDR3 sequence is CASTKGQGPYNEQFF. The CDR3 coding sequence is TGCGCCAGCACCAAGGGACAGGGTCCCTACAATGAGCAGTTCTTC. The full variable domain, its missing parts supplied by reference TRBV5-1 and TRBJ2-1, is KAGVTQTPRYLIKTRGQQVTLSCSPISGHRSVSWYQQTPGQGLQFLFEYFSETQRNKGNFPGRFSGRQFSNSRSEMNVSTLELGDSALYLCASTKGQGPYNEQFFGPGTRLTVL.

The chain carries TRBV7-2 and TRBJ2-7; weak D call: TRBD2 (6 bases). The CDR3 is 15 amino acids. The ends were cut back, 3 bases at V and 6 bases at J, with 18 bases in the middle. CDR1 and CDR2 from the germline V gene are SGHTA and FQGNSA. CDR3 coding DNA: TGTGCCAGCAGCTTCACCGGGAGCACCGGGTCCGAGCAGTACTTC. This sequence encodes CASSFTGSTGSEQYF.

This chain joins TRBV19 and TRBJ1-4; unclear D gene. This CDR3 region has 15 residues. Between the trimmed V and J ends, which lost 5 bases and 8 bases, there was a span of 18 bases. Germline-derived CDR1 and CDR2 are LNHDA and SQIVND (reference sequence). DNA of the CDR3: TGTGCCAGTAGTCTATCCGGGAACCCGGGCGAAAAACTGTTTTTT. Protein: CASSLSGNPGEKLFF.

The rearrangement links TRBV11-2 to TRBJ2-2; perhaps TRBD1 as D (6 bases). The CDR3 is made up of 13 amino acids. The germline gives CDR1 SGHAT, CDR2 FQNNGV. V was cut by 5 bases and J by 6 bases, with 10 bases left in between. The CDR3 coding sequence is TGTGCCAGCAGCGCTAACAGGGCCGGGGAGCTGTTTTTT. This translates into CASSANRAGELFF.

The rearrangement uses TRBV28 and TRBJ2-3, with TRBD2 matching 10 bases. Per germline, CDR1 MDHEN and CDR2 SYDVKM. This CDR3 has 20 amino acids. Trimming at V came to 3 bases and at J to 1 base, leaving 16 bases not matched to a gene. The CDR3 loop reads CASSLFSGIAGGWGTDTQYF. In nucleotides, the CDR3 is TGTGCCAGCAGTTTGTTCTCGGGAATAGCGGGGGGATGGGGCACAGATACGCAGTATTTT.

This chain connects TRBV2 to TRBJ2-3; 10 nucleotides line up with TRBD1. Germline CDR1 reads SNHLY; CDR2 reads FYNNEI. V lost 8 bases to trimming and J lost 2 bases; unmatched junction nucleotides: 4. The CDR3 loop spans 14 amino acids. The CDR3 bases are TGTGCCAGCGGGGGACAGGGGATCACAGATACGCAGTATTTT. This encodes CASGGQGITDTQYF.